The present T cell receptor (beta chain) was sequenced within a study of response to subunit inactivated influenza vaccine. Overall study findings and caveats: There was a suggestion from the authors that each seasonal influenza vaccination recruits few new T cells.

The CDR3 runs to 17 residues. The V segment lost 0 bases and the J segment 1 base; nucleotides outside the gene matches: 5. Looked up from germline, CDR1 is SEHNR and CDR2 is FQNEAQ (reference sequence). TCRdb recomputed calls from the RT-PCR reads with MiXCR, one row per CDR3 protein. The sample holds some 850,000 distinct CDR3 sequences, less than 20% seen once. This clonotype was counted a few times. Its antigen is unidentified. The chain uses TRBV7-9 and TRBJ2-3; 9 nucleotides match TRBD2. The sequence derives from a man in his fifties or sixties who received an inactivated influenza vaccine. The sequenced sample was PBMCs from blood, obtained 4 to 6 days after vaccination. CDR3 in amino acids: CASSLASGGPGTDTQYF. CDR3 DNA sequence: TGTGCCAGCAGCTTAGCCAGCGGGGGGCCGGGCACAGATACGCAGTATTTT.